The clone carrying this TCR beta chain was found a few times. The antigen remains undetermined. The same CDR3 is also encoded by other DNA sequences in this sample. TCRB transcripts that were expressed got sequenced, as all of the isolated RNA had been reverse transcribed. Sequenced by immunoSEQ multiplex PCR; TCRdb stores in-frame clones only, minus some. The data hold a few hundred thousand clones, with 8.5% to 10% observed a single time. The sample comes from a study of beta chain features in type 1 diabetes. Points from the study as a whole: The study found moderately but significantly shorter TCRB CDR3s in all four CD4+ subsets of Type 1 diabetes patients.

Based on CD45RO/CCR7/CD25/CD127/CD95/CD27, CD4+ regulatory, stem cell-like memory, naive and central memory cells were sorted. Populations obtained by sorting all exceeded 98% purity. V lost 2 bases to trimming and J lost 1 base, with 9 bases between them. Germline V gene data show CDR1 as SGHRS and CDR2 as YFSETQ. The CDR3 runs 14 residues. The source of this sequence is a man aged 25-45 years with type 1 diabetes. Sequencing input: central memory CD4+ T cells from blood. The gene calls are TRBV5-1 and TRBJ1-1; D call uncertain. CDR3 coding DNA: TGCGCCAGCAGCTTAGGAGCCGCGAACACTGAAGCTTTCTTT. Protein: CASSLGAANTEAFF.